One T cell receptor beta chain is described in this entry. What it recognizes is unknown. The sample comes from a study of shared clonotypes between healthy human individuals. Study-level points and caveats: What limited the represented genetic and exposure-history diversity was the small number of donors. Only blood underwent sampling, and tissue repertoires likely differ. Across a handful of donors, naive CD4 shared 5% to 6%, naive CD8 around 3.5%, memory CD4 2% to 2.5%, memory CD8 roughly 0.37%.

A CD45RA+ naive subset and a CD45RA-negative memory subset were split from CD4+ cells. The method was immunoSEQ multiplex PCR; TCRdb's version includes in-frame clones alone and lacks a portion of them. The sample has 2 million to 2.5 million clones, under 97% seen once. The CDR3 runs to 18 residues. After removal of 3 bases from V and 2 bases from J, the junction contained 11 bases not matched to a gene. CDR1 and CDR2 from the germline V gene are SGHVS and FQNEAQ. The clonotype originates from a young man in good health. The chain carries TRBV7-8 and TRBJ1-5; 9 nucleotides align to TRBD1. Sequenced: naive CD4+ T cells sorted from blood. The sample's subset: CD45RA+ positively selected. The CDR3 coding sequence is TGTGCCAGCAGCTTTGGGACAGGGACGGGTTCGGGCAATCAGCCCCAGCATTTT. This sequence encodes CASSFGTGTGSGNQPQHF.